This paragraph reports one T cell receptor beta chain. No antigen is known for it. One base away there is no much larger clone; base qualities are not given. The data were taken from a study of neoadjuvant anti-PD-1 for oral cavity cancer (dated by TCRdb to the early 2020s). Study-wide context: Three to four biweekly doses of nivolumab at 3 mg/kg were mostly administered to patients before curative-intent surgical resection. Patients without progression received a fourth nivolumab dose around day 43 and underwent definitive surgical resection on days 50-56. There were 12 patients in the parent correlative cohort, and the response rate was roughly 34%. Under RECIST 1.1, a patient counted as a responder if showing complete response, partial response or stable disease, and as a non-responder if showing progression.

The germline V gene gives CDR1 as SNHLY and CDR2 as FYNNEI. Trimming takes 5 bases off V and 2 bases off J; junction bases not matched to a gene: 6. The CDR3 has 14 amino acids, counting the end cysteine and phenylalanine. Of the read, only the CDR3 DNA is kept; its 42 bases are in frame from base 1. In the paper's terms, the time point label means: after neoadjuvant nivolumab, at surgical resection. Patients had been newly diagnosed with stage II-IVA oral cavity squamous cell carcinoma, and no prior systemic or radiation treatment had been given to the patients. The cohort consisted of patients with HPV-negative, locally advanced oral cavity squamous cell carcinoma. Peripheral blood mononuclear cells were analyzed directly and were not maintained or expanded in culture. The samples were obtained from a longitudinal correlative study of a single-arm phase II trial testing neoadjuvant nivolumab in oral cavity squamous cell carcinoma. Genomic DNA-based TCRbeta sequencing was performed on subject-matched pre- and post-treatment PBMCs and tumors from three responders and three non-responders. Peripheral blood mononuclear cells were collected before nivolumab treatment and again after treatment, at the time of surgery. The Maxwell RSC DNA from Cells kit was used to isolate genomic DNA from PBMCs.

General findings and caveats noted by the study authors: TCR analyses included only three patients per response group, and the authors called for larger cohorts for validation. Higher pretreatment blood Treg/Th17 ratios correlated with higher pretreatment blood TCRbeta clonality and lower post-treatment tumor TCRbeta clonality. After neoadjuvant nivolumab, significantly higher T cell clonality (Gini index) was found within PBMCs in non-responders than in responders.

For deep sequencing of PBMC libraries, mostly about 450 ng of input genomic DNA was used, and six replicates were run per sample. The immunoSEQ hsTCRbeta kit was used to prepare TCRbeta libraries according to the manufacturer's instructions. The completed libraries were mixed into a single pool at 3 nM, then sequenced with an Illumina NovaSeq 6000 S4 flow cell. In the original analysis: The immunoSEQ Analyzer handled quality control and preprocessing of the raw data. The analysis was restricted to productive rearrangements, with each unique CDR3 amino acid sequence defining a clonotype. Using the R package tcR, the researchers computed the Gini-Simpson index as their estimate of repertoire clonality. Student's t test was used to compare Gini indices, and Pearson correlation was used to assess associations with tumor size change. The clones in this table, taken by TCRdb from immuneACCESS, are in-frame only. Not every clone is retained; where verified, under half of the shortfall comes from an unresolved V gene, and the cause of the rest is unknown. V, J and clone size reflect that table, while D and trimming were determined from the DNA. For this sample the table gives about 68,000 clones, of which approximately 84% were detected only once. Clones ranked in the top ten supply around 3.2% of the sample.

This TCR was recovered from a person between 40 and 79 years old with oral cavity squamous cell carcinoma. The V gene is TRBV2 and the J gene is TRBJ2-7, with 7 bases in between that match TRBD1. Material: PBMCs, obtained after nivolumab (anti-PD-1) treatment. The CDR3 here reads CASSSRQGPYEQYF. The base sequence is TGTGCCAGCAGTAGCCGACAGGGTCCCTACGAGCAGTACTTC.